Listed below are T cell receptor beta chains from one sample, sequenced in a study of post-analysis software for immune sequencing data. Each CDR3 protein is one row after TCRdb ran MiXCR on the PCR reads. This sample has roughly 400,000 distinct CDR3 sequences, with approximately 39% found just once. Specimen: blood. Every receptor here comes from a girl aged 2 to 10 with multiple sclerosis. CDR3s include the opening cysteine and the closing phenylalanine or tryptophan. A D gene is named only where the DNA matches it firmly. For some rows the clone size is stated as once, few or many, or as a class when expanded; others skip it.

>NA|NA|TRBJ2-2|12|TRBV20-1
CSADSNTGELFF
TGCAGTGCGGACTCGAACACCGGGGAGCTGTTTTTT
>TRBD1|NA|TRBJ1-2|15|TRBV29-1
CSVDLGQGPQGGYTF
TGCAGCGTTGATTTGGGACAGGGACCGCAGGGTGGCTACACCTTC
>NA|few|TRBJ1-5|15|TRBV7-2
CASSLARAGNQPQHF
TGTGCCAGCAGCTTAGCGAGGGCAGGCAATCAGCCCCAGCATTTT
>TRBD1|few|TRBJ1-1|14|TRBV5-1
CASSPNRGLTEAFF
TGCGCCAGCAGCCCAAACAGGGGGCTGACTGAAGCTTTCTTT
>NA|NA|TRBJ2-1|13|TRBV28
CASNWGVNNEQFF
TGTGCCAGCAACTGGGGGGTGAACAATGAGCAGTTCTTC
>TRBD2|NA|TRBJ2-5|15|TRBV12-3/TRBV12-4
CASSIPGLGGETQYF
TGTGCCAGCAGTATCCCGGGACTAGGCGGTGAGACCCAGTACTTC
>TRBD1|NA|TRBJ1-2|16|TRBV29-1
CSVEEGRDRAIYGYTF
TGCAGCGTTGAAGAGGGTCGGGACAGGGCCATCTATGGCTACACCTTC
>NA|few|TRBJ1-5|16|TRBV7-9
CASSLVTGVSNQPQHF
TGTGCCAGCAGCTTAGTCACAGGCGTTAGCAATCAGCCCCAGCATTTT
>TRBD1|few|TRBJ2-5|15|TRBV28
CASSFGQGPQETQYF
TGTGCCAGCAGTTTTGGACAGGGTCCCCAAGAGACCCAGTACTTC
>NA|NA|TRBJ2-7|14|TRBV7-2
CASSLFTGSYEQYF
TGTGCCAGCAGCTTATTTACAGGGTCCTACGAGCAGTACTTC
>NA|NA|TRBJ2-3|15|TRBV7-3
CASSLGSSRTDTQYF
TGTGCCAGCAGCTTAGGTAGCAGTAGAACAGATACGCAGTATTTT
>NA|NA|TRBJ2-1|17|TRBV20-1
CSATRPMGGPAYNEQFF
TGCAGTGCTACCAGGCCCATGGGCGGACCCGCCTACAATGAGCAGTTCTTC
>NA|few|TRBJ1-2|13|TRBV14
CASSQVRANGYTF
TGTGCCAGCAGCCAAGTTCGGGCCAATGGCTACACCTTC
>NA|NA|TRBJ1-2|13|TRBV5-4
CASRGGESYGYTF
TGTGCCAGCAGAGGGGGAGAAAGCTATGGCTACACCTTC
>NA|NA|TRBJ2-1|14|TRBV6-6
CATRRITLYNEQFF
TGTGCCACCAGACGGATAACTTTATACAATGAGCAGTTCTTC
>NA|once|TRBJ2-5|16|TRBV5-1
CASSFAGLPNQETQYF
TGCGCCAGCAGCTTCGCAGGACTACCCAACCAAGAGACCCAGTACTTC
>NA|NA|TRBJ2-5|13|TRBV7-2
CASSQDPQETQYF
TGTGCCAGCAGCCAGGACCCCCAGGAGACCCAGTACTTC
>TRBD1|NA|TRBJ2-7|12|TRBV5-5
CASSLRTGEQYF
TGTGCCAGCAGCTTGCGGACAGGCGAGCAGTACTTC
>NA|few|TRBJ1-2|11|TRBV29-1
CSDGENYGYTF
TGCAGCGACGGAGAGAACTATGGCTACACCTTC
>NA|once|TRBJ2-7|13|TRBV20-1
CSARDVRTGEQYF
TGCAGTGCTAGAGATGTAAGGACGGGCGAGCAGTACTTC
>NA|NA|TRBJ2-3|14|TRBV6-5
CASSPLLRTDTQYF
TGTGCCAGCAGTCCACTCCTCCGCACAGATACGCAGTATTTT
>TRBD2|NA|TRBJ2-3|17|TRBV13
CASSPPQGLADTDTQYF
TGTGCCAGCAGCCCCCCTCAGGGACTAGCGGACACAGATACGCAGTATTTT
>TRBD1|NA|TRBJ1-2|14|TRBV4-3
CASSRQGGGYGYTF
TGCGCCAGCAGCCGACAGGGTGGGGGCTATGGCTACACCTTC
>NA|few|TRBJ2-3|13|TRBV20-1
CSARDSLTDTQYF
TGCAGTGCTAGAGATTCCCTTACAGATACGCAGTATTTT
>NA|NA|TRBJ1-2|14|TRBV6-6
CASSYGGTNYGYTF
TGTGCCAGCAGTTATGGGGGCACTAACTATGGCTACACCTTC
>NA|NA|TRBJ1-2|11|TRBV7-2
CASLEGRAYTF
TGTGCCAGCCTAGAGGGCAGGGCCTACACCTTC
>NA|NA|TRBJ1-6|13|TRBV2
CATRGIDNSPLHF
TGTGCCACCCGGGGTATCGATAATTCACCCCTCCACTTT
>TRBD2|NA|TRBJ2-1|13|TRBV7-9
CAKAGGPYNEQFF
TGTGCCAAGGCGGGGGGGCCCTACAATGAGCAGTTCTTC
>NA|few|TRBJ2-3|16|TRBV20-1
CSARDLRRGGTDTQYF
TGCAGTGCTAGAGATCTCCGACGGGGAGGCACAGATACGCAGTATTTT
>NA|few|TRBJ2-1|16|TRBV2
CASSDVLGGSYNEQFF
TGTGCCAGCAGTGACGTTCTGGGGGGATCCTACAATGAGCAGTTCTTC
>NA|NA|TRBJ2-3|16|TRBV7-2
CASSRQQAPSTDTQYF
TGTGCCAGCAGCCGCCAGCAGGCCCCTAGCACAGATACGCAGTATTTT
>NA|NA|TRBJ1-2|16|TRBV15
CATSRERVRRADGYTF
TGTGCCACCAGCAGAGAGCGGGTCAGAAGGGCCGATGGCTACACCTTC
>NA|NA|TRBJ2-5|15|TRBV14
CASSPEWAAQETQYF
TGTGCCAGCAGTCCGGAATGGGCAGCACAAGAGACCCAGTACTTC
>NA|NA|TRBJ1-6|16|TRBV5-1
CASSPLGGSYNSPLHF
TGCGCCAGCAGCCCTTTGGGGGGCTCCTATAATTCACCCCTCCACTTT
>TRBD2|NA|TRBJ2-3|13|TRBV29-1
CSVQRGVSDTQYF
TGCAGCGTTCAGCGGGGGGTTTCAGATACGCAGTATTTT
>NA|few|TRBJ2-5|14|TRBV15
CATSSKRGGETQYF
TGTGCCACCAGCAGCAAGAGGGGCGGAGAGACCCAGTACTTC
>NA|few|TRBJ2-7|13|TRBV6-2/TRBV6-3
CASKGIFGRAQYF
TGTGCCAGCAAGGGTATTTTTGGAAGGGCCCAGTACTTC
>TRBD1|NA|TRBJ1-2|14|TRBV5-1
CASSGGQGALGYTF
TGCGCCAGCAGCGGGGGACAGGGGGCGCTTGGCTACACCTTC
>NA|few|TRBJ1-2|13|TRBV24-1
CATSDSAIDGYTF
TGTGCCACCAGTGATTCCGCGATAGATGGCTACACCTTC
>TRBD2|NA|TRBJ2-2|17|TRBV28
CASSSLAGGSYTGELFF
TGTGCCAGCAGTTCCCTTGCGGGAGGGTCCTACACCGGGGAGCTGTTTTTT
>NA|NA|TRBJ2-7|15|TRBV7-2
CASSSRGTGAYEQYF
TGTGCCAGCAGCTCTCGCGGGACGGGGGCCTACGAGCAGTACTTC
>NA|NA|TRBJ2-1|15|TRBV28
CASSPPGTWNNEQFF
TGTGCCAGCAGTCCCCCCGGGACCTGGAACAATGAGCAGTTCTTC
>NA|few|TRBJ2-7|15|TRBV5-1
CASSLPLGEGDEQYF
TGCGCCAGCAGCTTGCCACTGGGCGAGGGGGACGAGCAGTACTTC
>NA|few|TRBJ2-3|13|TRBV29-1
CSGGGLVTDTQYF
TGCAGCGGAGGAGGGCTTGTCACAGATACGCAGTATTTT
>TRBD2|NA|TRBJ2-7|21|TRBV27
CASGHPTEGAGGRVIIYEQYF
TGTGCCAGCGGCCACCCGACAGAGGGAGCGGGGGGGCGAGTTATCATTTACGAGCAGTACTTC
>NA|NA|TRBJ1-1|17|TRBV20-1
CSARDLGVGRMNTEAFF
TGCAGTGCTAGAGATTTAGGCGTTGGACGGATGAACACTGAAGCTTTCTTT
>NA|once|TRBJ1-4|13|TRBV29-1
CSVGGRMNEKLFF
TGCAGCGTTGGCGGCAGGATGAATGAAAAACTGTTTTTT
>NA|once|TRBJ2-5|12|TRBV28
CASSQFGPRQYF
TGTGCCAGCAGTCAATTCGGCCCAAGGCAGTACTTC
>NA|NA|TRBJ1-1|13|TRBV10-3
CAISEGIGTEAFF
TGTGCCATCAGTGAGGGGATTGGCACTGAAGCTTTCTTT
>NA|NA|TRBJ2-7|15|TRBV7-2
CASSSTGTYHYEQYF
TGTGCCAGCAGCTCAACCGGGACATACCATTACGAGCAGTACTTC